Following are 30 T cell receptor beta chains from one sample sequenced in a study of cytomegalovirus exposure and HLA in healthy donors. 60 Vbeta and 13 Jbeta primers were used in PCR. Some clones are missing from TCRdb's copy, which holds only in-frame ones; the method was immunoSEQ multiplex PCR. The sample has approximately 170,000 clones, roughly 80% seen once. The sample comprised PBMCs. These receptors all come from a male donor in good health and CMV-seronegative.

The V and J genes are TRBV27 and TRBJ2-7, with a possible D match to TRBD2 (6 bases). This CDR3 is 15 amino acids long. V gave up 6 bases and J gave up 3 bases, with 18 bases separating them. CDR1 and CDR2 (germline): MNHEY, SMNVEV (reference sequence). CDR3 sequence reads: CASSLLAELGYEQYF. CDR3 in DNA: TGTGCCAGCAGCCTATTAGCGGAGCTTGGCTACGAGCAGTACTTC.

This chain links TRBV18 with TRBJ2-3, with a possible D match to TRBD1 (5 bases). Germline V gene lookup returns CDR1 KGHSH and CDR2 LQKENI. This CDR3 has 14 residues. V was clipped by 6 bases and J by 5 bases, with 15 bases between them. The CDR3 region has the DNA TGTGCCAGCTCCCCCGACAGCTGGAAAGATACGCAGTATTTT. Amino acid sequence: CASSPDSWKDTQYF.

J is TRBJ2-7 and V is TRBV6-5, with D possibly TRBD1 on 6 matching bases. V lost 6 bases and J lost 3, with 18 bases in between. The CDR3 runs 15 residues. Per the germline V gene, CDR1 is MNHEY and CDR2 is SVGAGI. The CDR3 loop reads CASSAPTGIGYEQYF. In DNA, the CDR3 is TGTGCCAGCAGCGCTCCTACAGGGATAGGCTACGAGCAGTACTTC.

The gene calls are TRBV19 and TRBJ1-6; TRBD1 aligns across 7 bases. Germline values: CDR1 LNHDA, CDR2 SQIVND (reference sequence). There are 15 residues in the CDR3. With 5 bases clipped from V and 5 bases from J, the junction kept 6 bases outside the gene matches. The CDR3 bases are TGTGCCAGTAGTCAACAGGGGCCTCATAATTCACCCCTCCACTTT. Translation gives CASSQQGPHNSPLHF.

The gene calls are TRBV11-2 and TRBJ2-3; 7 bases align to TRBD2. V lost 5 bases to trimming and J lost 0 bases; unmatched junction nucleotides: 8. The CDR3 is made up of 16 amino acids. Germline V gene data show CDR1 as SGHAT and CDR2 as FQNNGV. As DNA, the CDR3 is TGTGCCAGCAGCCTACGACTAGCTGGAAGCACAGATACGCAGTATTTT. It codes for CASSLRLAGSTDTQYF.

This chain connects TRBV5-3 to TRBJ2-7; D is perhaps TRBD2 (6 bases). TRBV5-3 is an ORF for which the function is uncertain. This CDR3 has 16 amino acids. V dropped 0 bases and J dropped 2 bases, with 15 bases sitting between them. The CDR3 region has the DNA TGTGCCAGAAGCTTGGTTGCGGGACGCCCTACCTACGAGCAGTACTTC. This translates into CARSLVAGRPTYEQYF.

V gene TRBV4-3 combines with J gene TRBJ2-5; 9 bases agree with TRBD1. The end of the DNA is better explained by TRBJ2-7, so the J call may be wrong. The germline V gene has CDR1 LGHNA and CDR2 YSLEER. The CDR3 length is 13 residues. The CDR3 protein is CASSHRDRDEQYF. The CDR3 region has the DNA TGCGCCAGCAGCCATCGGGACAGGGACGAGCAGTACTTC.

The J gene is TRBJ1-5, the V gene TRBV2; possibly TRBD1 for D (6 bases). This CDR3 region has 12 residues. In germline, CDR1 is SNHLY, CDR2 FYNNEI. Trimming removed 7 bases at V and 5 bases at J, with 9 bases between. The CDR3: CASTRGDQPQHF. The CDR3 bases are TGTGCCAGCACCAGGGGAGATCAGCCCCAGCATTTT.

The CDR3 DNA reads TGTGCCAGCAGAAAGGGGACAGTCAATCAGCCCCAGCATTTT. Its translation is CASRKGTVNQPQHF. The V gene is TRBV28, the J gene TRBJ1-5; TRBD1 matches at 7 bases. V was clipped by 6 bases and J by 3 bases; unmatched bases: 5. Germline-derived CDR1 and CDR2 are MDHEN and SYDVKM. The CDR3 length is 14 residues.

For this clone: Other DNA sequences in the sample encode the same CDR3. The CDR3 region has the DNA TGTGCCAGCAGCTTAAGAGCGGCGGGACCCTACGAGCAGTACTTC. Translating gives CASSLRAAGPYEQYF. The rearrangement links TRBV7-8 to TRBJ2-7, with D possibly TRBD2 on 6 matching bases. The ends were cut back, 2 bases at V and 2 bases at J, with 13 bases in the middle. Germline V gene data show CDR1 as SGHVS and CDR2 as FQNEAQ. The CDR3 consists of 15 residues.

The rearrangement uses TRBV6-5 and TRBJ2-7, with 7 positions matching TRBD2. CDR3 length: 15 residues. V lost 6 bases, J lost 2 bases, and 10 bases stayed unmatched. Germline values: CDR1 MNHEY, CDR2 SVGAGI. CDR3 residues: CASRTGTTAAYEQYF. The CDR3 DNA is TGTGCCAGCAGAACCGGGACTACCGCCGCCTACGAGCAGTACTTC.

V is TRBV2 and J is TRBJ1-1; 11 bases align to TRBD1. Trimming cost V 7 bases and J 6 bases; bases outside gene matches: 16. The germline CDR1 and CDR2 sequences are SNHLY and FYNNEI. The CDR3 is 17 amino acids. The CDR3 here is CASKIFGQGARDSEAFF. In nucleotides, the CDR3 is TGTGCCAGCAAGATCTTCGGACAGGGGGCGAGAGACTCTGAAGCTTTCTTT. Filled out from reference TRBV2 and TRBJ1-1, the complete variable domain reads EPEVTQTPSHQVTQMGQEVILRCVPISNHLYFYWYRQILGQKVEFLVSFYNNEISEKSEIFDDQFSVERPDGSNFTLKIRSTKLEDSAMYFCASKIFGQGARDSEAFFGQGTRLTVV.

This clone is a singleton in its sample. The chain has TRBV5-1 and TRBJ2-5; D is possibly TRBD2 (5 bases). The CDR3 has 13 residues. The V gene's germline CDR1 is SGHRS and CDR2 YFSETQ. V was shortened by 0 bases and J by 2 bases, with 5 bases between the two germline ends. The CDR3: CASSLGRQETQYF. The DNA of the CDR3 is TGCGCCAGCAGCTTGGGGAGGCAAGAGACCCAGTACTTC.

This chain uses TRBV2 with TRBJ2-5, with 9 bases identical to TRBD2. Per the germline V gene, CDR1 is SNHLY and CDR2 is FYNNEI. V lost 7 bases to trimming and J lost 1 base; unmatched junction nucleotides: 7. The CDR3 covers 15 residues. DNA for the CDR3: TGTGCCAGCAATGCGGGAGGGACAGTCCAAGAGACCCAGTACTTC. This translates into CASNAGGTVQETQYF. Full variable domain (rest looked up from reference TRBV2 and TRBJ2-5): EPEVTQTPSHQVTQMGQEVILRCVPISNHLYFYWYRQILGQKVEFLVSFYNNEISEKSEIFDDQFSVERPDGSNFTLKIRSTKLEDSAMYFCASNAGGTVQETQYFGPGTRLLVL.

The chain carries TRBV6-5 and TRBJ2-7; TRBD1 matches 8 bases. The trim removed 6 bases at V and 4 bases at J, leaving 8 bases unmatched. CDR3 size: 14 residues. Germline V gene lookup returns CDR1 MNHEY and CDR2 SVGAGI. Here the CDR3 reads CASSIQGARYEQYF. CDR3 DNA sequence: TGTGCCAGCAGCATCCAGGGGGCGCGGTACGAGCAGTACTTC.

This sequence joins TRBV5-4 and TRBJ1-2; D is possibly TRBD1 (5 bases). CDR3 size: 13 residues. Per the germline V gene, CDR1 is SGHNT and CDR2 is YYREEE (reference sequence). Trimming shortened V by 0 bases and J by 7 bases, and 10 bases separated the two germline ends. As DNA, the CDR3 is TGTGCCAGCAGCTTGGCAGGGTTGGGTGGCTACACCTTC. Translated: CASSLAGLGGYTF.

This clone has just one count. The DNA of the CDR3 is TGTGCCAGCAGTTACTCTGCAGGGTCCACCGGGGAGCTGTTTTTT. This sequence encodes CASSYSAGSTGELFF. The chain combines TRBV6-5 with TRBJ2-2; a possible D gene is TRBD1 (5 bases). Germline assignment: CDR1 MNHEY and CDR2 SVGAGI. Trimming pared 0 bases from V and 4 bases from J, leaving 9 bases between. The CDR3 runs to 15 residues.

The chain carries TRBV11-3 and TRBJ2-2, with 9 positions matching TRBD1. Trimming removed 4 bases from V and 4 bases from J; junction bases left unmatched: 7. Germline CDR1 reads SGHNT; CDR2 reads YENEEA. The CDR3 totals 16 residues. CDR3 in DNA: TGTGCCAGCAGCTCATCCCGGACAGGGGCCACCGGGGAGCTGTTTTTT. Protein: CASSSSRTGATGELFF. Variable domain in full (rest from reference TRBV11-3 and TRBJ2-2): EAGVVQSPRYKIIEKKQPVAFWCNPISGHNTLYWYLQNLGQGPELLIRYENEEAVDDSQLPKDRFSAERLKGVDSTLKIQPAELGDSAVYLCASSSSRTGATGELFFGEGSRLTVL.

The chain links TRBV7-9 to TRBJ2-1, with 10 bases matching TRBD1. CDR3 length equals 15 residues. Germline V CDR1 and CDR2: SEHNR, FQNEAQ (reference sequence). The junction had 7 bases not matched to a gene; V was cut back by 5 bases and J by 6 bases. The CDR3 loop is CASSTTTGGFNEQFF. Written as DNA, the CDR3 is TGTGCCAGCAGCACCACGACAGGGGGCTTCAATGAGCAGTTCTTC.

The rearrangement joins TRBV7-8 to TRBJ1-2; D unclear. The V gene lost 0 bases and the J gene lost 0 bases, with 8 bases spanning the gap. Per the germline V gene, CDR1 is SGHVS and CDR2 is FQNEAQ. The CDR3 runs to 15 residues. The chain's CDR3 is CASSLASLPNYGYTF. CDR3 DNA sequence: TGTGCCAGCAGCTTAGCCAGTCTCCCTAACTATGGCTACACCTTC.

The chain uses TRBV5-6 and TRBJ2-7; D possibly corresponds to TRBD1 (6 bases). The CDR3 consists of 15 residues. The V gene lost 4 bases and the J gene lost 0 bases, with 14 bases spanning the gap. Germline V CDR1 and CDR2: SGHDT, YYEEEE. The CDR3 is CASSPSQGYSYEQYF. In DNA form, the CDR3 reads TGTGCCAGCAGCCCAAGTCAGGGGTACTCCTACGAGCAGTACTTC.

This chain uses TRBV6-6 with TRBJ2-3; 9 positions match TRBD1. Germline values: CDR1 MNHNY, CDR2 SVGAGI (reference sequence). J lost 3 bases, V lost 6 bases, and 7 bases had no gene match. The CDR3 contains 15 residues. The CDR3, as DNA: TGTGCCAGCAGCTCGGACAGGGGAGGTACAGATACGCAGTATTTT. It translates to CASSSDRGGTDTQYF.

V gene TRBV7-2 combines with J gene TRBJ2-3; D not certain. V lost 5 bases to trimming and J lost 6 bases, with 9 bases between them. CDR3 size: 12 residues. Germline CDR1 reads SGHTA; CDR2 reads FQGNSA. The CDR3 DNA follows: TGTGCCAGCAGCGCATACAGTGATACGCAGTATTTT. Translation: CASSAYSDTQYF. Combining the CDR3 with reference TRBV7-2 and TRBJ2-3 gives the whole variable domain GAGVSQSPSNKVTEKGKDVELRCDPISGHTALYWYRQSLGQGLEFLIYFQGNSAPDKSGLPSDRFSAERTGGSVSTLTIQRTQQEDSAVYLCASSAYSDTQYFGPGTRLTVL.

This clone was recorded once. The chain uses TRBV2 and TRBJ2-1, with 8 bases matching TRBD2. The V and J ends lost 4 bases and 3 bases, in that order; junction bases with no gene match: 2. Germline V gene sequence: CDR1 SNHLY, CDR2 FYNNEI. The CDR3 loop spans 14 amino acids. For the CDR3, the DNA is TGTGCCAGCAGTGGGGGACTAGGCTACAATGAGCAGTTCTTC. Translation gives CASSGGLGYNEQFF. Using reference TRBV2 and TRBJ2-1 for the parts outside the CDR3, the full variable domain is EPEVTQTPSHQVTQMGQEVILRCVPISNHLYFYWYRQILGQKVEFLVSFYNNEISEKSEIFDDQFSVERPDGSNFTLKIRSTKLEDSAMYFCASSGGLGYNEQFFGPGTRLTVL.

As DNA, the CDR3 is TGTGCCAGTAGTATGACAGGATCTGGGGCCAACGTCCTGACTTTC. Amino acids: CASSMTGSGANVLTF. V gene TRBV19 combines with J gene TRBJ2-6; D might be TRBD1 (6 bases). This CDR3 is built from 15 residues. Trimming took 3 bases from V and 1 from J, leaving 7 bases between them. Germline V gives CDR1 LNHDA, CDR2 SQIVND (reference sequence).

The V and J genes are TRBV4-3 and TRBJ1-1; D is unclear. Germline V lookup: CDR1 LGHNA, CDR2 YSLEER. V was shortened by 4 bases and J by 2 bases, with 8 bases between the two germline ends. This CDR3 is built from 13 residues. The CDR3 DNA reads TGCGCCAGCAGCCCGGGTTTTAACACTGAAGCTTTCTTT. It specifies CASSPGFNTEAFF.

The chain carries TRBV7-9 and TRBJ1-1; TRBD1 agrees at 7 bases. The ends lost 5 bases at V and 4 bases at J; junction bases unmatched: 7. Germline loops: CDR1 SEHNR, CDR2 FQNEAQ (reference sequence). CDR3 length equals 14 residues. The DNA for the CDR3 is TGTGCCAGCAGCCCCCAGGGGGTGAGCACTGAAGCTTTCTTT. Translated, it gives CASSPQGVSTEAFF.

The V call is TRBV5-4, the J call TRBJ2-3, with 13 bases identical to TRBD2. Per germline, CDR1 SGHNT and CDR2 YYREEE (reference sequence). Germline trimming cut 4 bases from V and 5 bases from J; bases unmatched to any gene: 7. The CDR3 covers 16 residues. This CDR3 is CASSAGTSGAGDTQYF. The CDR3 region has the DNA TGTGCCAGCAGCGCCGGGACTAGCGGGGCGGGAGATACGCAGTATTTT.

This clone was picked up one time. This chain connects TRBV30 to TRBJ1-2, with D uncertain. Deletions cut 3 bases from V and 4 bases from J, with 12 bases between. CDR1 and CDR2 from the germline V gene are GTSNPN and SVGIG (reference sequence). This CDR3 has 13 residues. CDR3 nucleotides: TGTGCCTGGAGGGAACCACCTAGCTATGGCTACACCTTC. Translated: CAWREPPSYGYTF.

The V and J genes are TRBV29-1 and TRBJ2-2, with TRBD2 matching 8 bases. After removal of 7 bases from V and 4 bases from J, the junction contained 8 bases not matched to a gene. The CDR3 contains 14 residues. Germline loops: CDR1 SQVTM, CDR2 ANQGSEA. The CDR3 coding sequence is TGCAGCGCTGCGGGGGGAATAGGCACCGGGGAGCTGTTTTTT. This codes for CSAAGGIGTGELFF.